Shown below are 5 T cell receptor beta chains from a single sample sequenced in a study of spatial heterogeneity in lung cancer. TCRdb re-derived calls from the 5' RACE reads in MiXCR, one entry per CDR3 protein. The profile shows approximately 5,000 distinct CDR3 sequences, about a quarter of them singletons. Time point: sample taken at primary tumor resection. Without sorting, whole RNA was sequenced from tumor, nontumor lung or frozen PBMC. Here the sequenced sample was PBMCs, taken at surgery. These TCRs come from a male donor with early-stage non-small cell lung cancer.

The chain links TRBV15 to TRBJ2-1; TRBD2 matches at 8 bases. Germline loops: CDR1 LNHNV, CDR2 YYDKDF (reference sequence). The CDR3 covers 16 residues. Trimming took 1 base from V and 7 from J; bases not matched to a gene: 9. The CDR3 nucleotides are TGTGCCACCAGCAGAGTTGCAGGACTAGCTAAAAATGAGCAGTTCTTC. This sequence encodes CATSRVAGLAKNEQFF.

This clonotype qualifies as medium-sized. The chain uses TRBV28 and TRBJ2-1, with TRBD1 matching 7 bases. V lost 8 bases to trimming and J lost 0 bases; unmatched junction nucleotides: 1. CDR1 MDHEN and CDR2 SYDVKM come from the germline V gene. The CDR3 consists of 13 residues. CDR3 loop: CASRDSSYNEQFF. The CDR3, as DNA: TGTGCCAGCCGGGACAGCTCCTACAATGAGCAGTTCTTC.

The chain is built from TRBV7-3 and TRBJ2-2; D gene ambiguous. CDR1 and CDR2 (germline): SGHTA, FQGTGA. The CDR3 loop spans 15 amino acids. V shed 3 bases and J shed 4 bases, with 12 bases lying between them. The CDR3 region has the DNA TGTGCCAGCAGCTTCTCGACAAGCTCCACCGGGGAGCTGTTTTTT. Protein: CASSFSTSSTGELFF.

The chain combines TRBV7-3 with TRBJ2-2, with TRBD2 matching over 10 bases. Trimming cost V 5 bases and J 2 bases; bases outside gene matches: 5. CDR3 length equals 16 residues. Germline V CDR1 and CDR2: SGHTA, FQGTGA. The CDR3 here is CASSHGTSENTGELFF. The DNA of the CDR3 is TGTGCCAGCAGCCACGGGACTAGCGAAAACACCGGGGAGCTGTTTTTT.

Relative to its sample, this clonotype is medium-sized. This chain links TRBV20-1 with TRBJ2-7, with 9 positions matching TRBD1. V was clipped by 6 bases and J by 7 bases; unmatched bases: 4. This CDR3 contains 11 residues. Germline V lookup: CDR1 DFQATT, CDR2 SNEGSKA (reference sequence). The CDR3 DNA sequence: TGCAGTGCCACGGACAGGGGAGAGCAGTACTTC. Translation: CSATDRGEQYF.